This entry lists 28 T cell receptor beta chains sequenced from one sample in a study of control samples from healthy donors and cancer patients. Assay: immunoSEQ multiplex PCR; the TCRdb copy retains only in-frame clones and omits some. The sample consists of roughly 130,000 clones, over 75% of them appearing once. Specimen: blood. All receptors come from a man between 18 and 29 years old in good health.

The rearrangement uses TRBV6-2 or TRBV6-3 and TRBJ1-2; D is uncertain. The CDR3 sequence is 14 residues long. The V gene's germline CDR1 is MNHEY and CDR2 SVGEGT. V dropped 6 bases and J dropped 1 base, with 12 bases sitting between them. CDR3 nucleotides: TGTGCCAGCAGCTCGACGGGTTTTAACTATGGCTACACCTTC. Amino acids: CASSSTGFNYGYTF.

This chain connects TRBV18 to TRBJ2-3, with D possibly being TRBD2 (5 bases). Trimming cost V 2 bases and J 2 bases, with 11 bases left between them. The CDR3 is made up of 15 amino acids. Germline CDR1 reads KGHSH; CDR2 reads LQKENI. CDR3 sequence (DNA): TGTGCCAGCTCACCATGGACTGAACCCACAGATACGCAGTATTTT. As protein: CASSPWTEPTDTQYF. Looking up the rest from reference TRBV18 and TRBJ2-3 gives the full variable domain: NAGVMQNPRHLVRRRGQEARLRCSPMKGHSHVYWYRQLPEEGLKFMVYLQKENIIDESGMPKERFSAEFPKEGPSILRIQQVVRGDSAAYFCASSPWTEPTDTQYFGPGTRLTVL.

The CDR3 is CASRPGAGTDTQYF. The CDR3 coding sequence is TGTGCCAGTAGGCCGGGGGCCGGCACAGATACGCAGTATTTT. This sequence joins TRBV19 and TRBJ2-3, with D perhaps given as TRBD1 or TRBD2 (6 bases each). The CDR3 is 14 residues long. CDR1 and CDR2 (germline): LNHDA, SQIVND (reference sequence). V gave up 6 bases and J gave up 1 base, with 11 bases separating them.

In its sample, this clone was seen once. The DNA for the CDR3 is TGCAGCGTGCCCAGGGACAGCGATTATGGCTACACCTTC. It is translated as CSVPRDSDYGYTF. The chain is built from TRBV29-1 and TRBJ1-2; TRBD1 matches at 7 bases. V was pared by 6 bases and J by 5 bases, with 9 bases of the junction left unmatched. Germline-derived CDR1 and CDR2 are SQVTM and ANQGSEA. The CDR3 loop spans 13 amino acids.

The chain recombines TRBV7-9 with TRBJ1-2; 9 bases line up with TRBD1. CDR3 size: 15 residues. J lost 7 bases, V lost 5 bases, and 11 bases had no gene match. CDR1 and CDR2 (germline): SEHNR, FQNEAQ (reference sequence). In nucleotides, the CDR3 is TGTGCCAGCAGCGTAACGCCGGGACAGGGTTTTGGCTACACCTTC. Translated, it gives CASSVTPGQGFGYTF.

The chain carries TRBV27 and TRBJ1-5; 8 nucleotides align to TRBD1. Germline loops: CDR1 MNHEY, CDR2 SMNVEV (reference sequence). The CDR3 covers 14 residues. Germline trimming cut 3 bases from V and 6 bases from J; bases unmatched to any gene: 4. The DNA of the CDR3 is TGTGCCAGCAGTTTTTCAGGGGGCGGTCAGCCCCAGCATTTT. This codes for CASSFSGGGQPQHF.

This clone has just one count. The chain uses TRBV20-1 and TRBJ2-1; D is unclear. Germline CDR1 is DFQATT and CDR2 is SNEGSKA (reference sequence). There are 14 residues in the CDR3. Trimming cost V 5 bases and J 0 bases, with 11 bases left between them. The CDR3, as DNA: TGCAGTGCTGGTGACGGAAGCTCCTACAATGAGCAGTTCTTC. Its protein is CSAGDGSSYNEQFF.

The CDR3 region has the DNA TGTGCCAGCAGCCGGGACAGGGGTGGCGAGCAGTACTTC. Translating gives CASSRDRGGEQYF. The J gene is TRBJ2-7, the V gene TRBV7-3, with TRBD1 matching over 10 bases. Germline trimming cut 5 bases from V and 6 bases from J; bases unmatched to any gene: 4. The CDR3 contains 13 residues. Germline loops: CDR1 SGHTA, CDR2 FQGTGA.

The chain recombines TRBV6-2 or TRBV6-3 with TRBJ2-5; a possible D gene is TRBD1 (6 bases). Per the germline V gene, CDR1 is MNHEY and CDR2 is SVGEGT. This CDR3 region has 18 residues. Trimming pared 2 bases from V and 9 bases from J, leaving 28 bases between. The CDR3 DNA sequence: TGTGCCAGCAGTTACCCACCCAGTTGGACAGCCTCGAGATGGGCCCAGTACTTC. Protein product: CASSYPPSWTASRWAQYF.

This chain uses TRBV9 with TRBJ2-1; 14 positions agree with TRBD2. The junction had 13 bases not matched to a gene; V was cut back by 4 bases and J by 4 bases. Germline-derived CDR1 and CDR2 are SGDLS and YYNGEE. The CDR3 spans 19 residues. DNA for the CDR3: TGTGCCAGCAGCAACTCCGGGACTAGCGGGAGCGGGGAATACAATGAGCAGTTCTTC. Its translation: CASSNSGTSGSGEYNEQFF.

The rearrangement joins TRBV11-2 to TRBJ1-1; D gene ambiguous. V dropped 1 base and J dropped 3 bases, with 9 bases sitting between them. This CDR3 spans 14 amino acids. Germline V gives CDR1 SGHAT, CDR2 FQNNGV. The CDR3: CASSLVGRDTEAFF. CDR3 coding DNA: TGTGCCAGCAGCTTAGTCGGTCGGGACACTGAAGCTTTCTTT.

V and J are TRBV19 and TRBJ1-2, with D unresolved. The CDR3 spans 14 residues. The germline V gene has CDR1 LNHDA and CDR2 SQIVND (reference sequence). V shed 5 bases and J shed 8 bases, with 18 bases lying between them. CDR3 nucleotide sequence: TGTGCCAGTAGTGAGGACCGTGACACTCCGGGCTACACCTTC. Protein product: CASSEDRDTPGYTF.

V gene TRBV3-1 (or the pseudogene TRBV3-2) combines with J gene TRBJ1-5, with a possible D match to TRBD1 (6 bases). CDR3 length: 14 residues. Per the germline V gene, CDR1 is LGHDT and CDR2 is YNNKEL (reference sequence). Between the trimmed V and J ends, which lost 2 bases and 2 bases, there was a span of 7 bases. The CDR3 is CASSQRQGNQPQHF. DNA of the CDR3: TGTGCCAGCAGCCAAAGACAGGGCAATCAGCCCCAGCATTTT.

The V call is TRBV5-1, the J call TRBJ2-2, with unresolved D. CDR1 SGHRS and CDR2 YFSETQ come from the germline V gene. The CDR3 extends over 14 amino acids. V lost 6 bases to trimming and J lost 0 bases, with 9 bases between them. CDR3 region: CASTDVSNTGELFF. DNA for the CDR3: TGCGCCAGCACAGACGTATCGAACACCGGGGAGCTGTTTTTT.

The V call is TRBV18, the J call TRBJ2-3; TRBD1 aligns across 9 bases. In germline, CDR1 is KGHSH, CDR2 LQKENI. The trim removed 4 bases at V and 0 bases at J, leaving 5 bases unmatched. This CDR3 region has 16 residues. The DNA of the CDR3 is TGTGCCAGCTCACTCACAGGGGGCTCTAGCACAGATACGCAGTATTTT. It specifies CASSLTGGSSTDTQYF.

J is TRBJ2-5 and V is TRBV18; tentative D call: TRBD2 (6 bases). The V end was cut by 5 bases, the J end by 3 bases, with 13 bases between. Germline V CDR1 and CDR2: KGHSH, LQKENI. The CDR3 sequence is 14 residues long. The CDR3 DNA sequence: TGTGCCAGCTCAGCCACTGGGGGGAAAGAGACCCAGTACTTC. Encoded protein: CASSATGGKETQYF.

The V call is TRBV9, the J call TRBJ2-2; no definite D call. Per the germline V gene, CDR1 is SGDLS and CDR2 is YYNGEE. The CDR3 consists of 13 residues. Trimming removed 6 bases from V and 1 base from J, with 7 bases in between. The CDR3 coding sequence is TGTGCCAGCAACGCAGGGAACACCGGGGAGCTGTTTTTT. The encoded protein is CASNAGNTGELFF.

The chain recombines TRBV15 with TRBJ1-3; D not certain. From germline, CDR1 is LNHNV and CDR2 YYDKDF (reference sequence). The length of the CDR3 is 16 residues. V was trimmed by 0 bases and J by 0 bases, leaving 9 bases between them. The DNA for the CDR3 is TGTGCCACCAGCAGAGACCTAGATTTCTCTGGAAACACCATATATTTT. Its translation is CATSRDLDFSGNTIYF.

Regarding this clone: Other DNA sequences of this sample code for an identical CDR3. The V gene is TRBV7-9, the J gene TRBJ1-3, with no clear D. Germline V CDR1 and CDR2: SEHNR, FQNEAQ (reference sequence). V lost 1 base and J lost 0, with 4 bases in between. The CDR3 loop spans 14 amino acids. The CDR3 is CASSLDSSGNTIYF. The DNA of the CDR3 is TGTGCCAGCAGCTTAGACAGCTCTGGAAACACCATATATTTT.

This clone occurred once. V usage is TRBV18 and J usage is TRBJ2-3, with D perhaps TRBD1 or TRBD2 (5 bases each). V was shortened by 6 bases and J by 0 bases, with 7 bases between the two germline ends. Germline lookup yields CDR1 KGHSH and CDR2 LQKENI. The CDR3 totals 13 residues. DNA of the CDR3: TGTGCCAGCTCGGGGACCAGCACAGATACGCAGTATTTT. Its protein product is CASSGTSTDTQYF.

The chain employs TRBV6-5 and TRBJ2-7, with 11 bases lining up with TRBD2. Unmatched junction bases numbered 7, after V lost 6 bases and J lost 3 bases. The CDR3 extends over 15 amino acids. Germline values: CDR1 MNHEY, CDR2 SVGAGI. CDR3 sequence: CASRPTSGNHYEQYV. CDR3 DNA sequence: TGTGCCAGCAGGCCGACTAGCGGGAATCACTACGAGCAGTACGTC.

The chain couples TRBV2 to TRBJ1-5; TRBD1 aligns across 9 bases. The CDR3 sequence is 14 residues long. The J segment lost 3 bases and the V segment lost 4 bases, leaving 1 base of the junction unmatched. The V gene's germline CDR1 is SNHLY and CDR2 FYNNEI. The CDR3 sequence is CASSGDRANQPQHF. CDR3 DNA sequence: TGTGCCAGCAGTGGGGACAGGGCCAATCAGCCCCAGCATTTT.

The chain's CDR3 is CASSQEPLAEETQYF. The DNA of the CDR3 is TGTGCCAGCAGCCAAGAACCACTAGCGGAAGAGACCCAGTACTTC. V gene TRBV3-1 (or the pseudogene TRBV3-2) combines with J gene TRBJ2-5, with 8 bases aligning to TRBD2. The V segment lost 0 bases and the J segment 3 bases; nucleotides outside the gene matches: 3. Germline V gene lookup returns CDR1 LGHDT and CDR2 YNNKEL (reference sequence). The CDR3 covers 15 residues.

V is TRBV21-1 and J is TRBJ2-1; the DNA was not compared with TRBD2, the D call given in the table. TRBV21-1 is noted as a pseudogene. The length of the CDR3 is 17 residues. CDR3 residues: CASSTPLAGGPNNEQFF. In DNA form, the CDR3 reads TGTGCCAGCAGCACCCCATTAGCGGGAGGGCCGAACAATGAGCAGTTCTTC.

This clone was seen a single time. CDR3 sequence reads: CASSSPRGGTEAFF. The CDR3 bases are TGTGCCAGCAGCTCCCCCAGGGGCGGCACTGAAGCTTTCTTT. The chain uses TRBV11-1 and TRBJ1-1, with D perhaps TRBD1 (6 bases). This CDR3 spans 14 amino acids. V lost 4 bases and J lost 4, with 13 bases in between. CDR1 is SGHAT and CDR2 is FQDESV in the germline V gene (reference sequence).

The chain uses TRBV14 and TRBJ2-6; D not certain. The CDR3 is 13 amino acids. The germline V gene encodes CDR1 SGHDN and CDR2 FVKESK. Trimming pared 1 base from V and 2 bases from J, leaving 0 bases between. The CDR3 region is CASSQAGANVLTF. The CDR3, as DNA: TGTGCCAGCAGCCAAGCTGGGGCCAACGTCCTGACTTTC.

This clone was recorded once. This sequence joins TRBV6-4 and TRBJ2-1; 11 bases line up with TRBD1. The CDR3 length is 13 residues. V gave up 3 bases and J gave up 14 bases; unmatched junction bases: 6. The germline V gene has CDR1 MRHNA and CDR2 SNTAGT. The CDR3 region has the DNA TGTGCCAGCAGTGATATGGACAGGGGGCATAAGTTCTTC. This translates into CASSDMDRGHKFF.

This clone was recorded only once. The CDR3 nucleotides are TGTGCCAGCAGCTTGTCTAGCTCACTTGATACGCAGTATTTT. The encoded protein is CASSLSSSLDTQYF. V usage is TRBV5-6 and J usage is TRBJ2-3, with TRBD2 as a possible D gene (5 bases). The V gene lost 1 base and the J gene lost 6 bases, with 12 bases spanning the gap. Germline CDR1 SGHDT, CDR2 YYEEEE. The CDR3 consists of 14 residues.